The clone carrying this T cell receptor (beta chain) has only one observation. Its specificity is unknown. CDR3 length equals 13 residues. The V end lost 3 bases, the J end lost 5 bases, and 10 bases lay between the germline ends. Germline loops: CDR1 MNHEY, CDR2 SVGAGI. RNA was extracted and reverse transcribed into cDNA as the sequencing template. Profiled with immunoSEQ multiplex PCR; TCRdb holds only in-frame clones, not every one. The sample yields around 100,000 clones, about 60% seen once. The data originate from a study of CD8+ T cells in alopecia areata. Across the study: Tofacitinib ran for 6 to 18 months before 6 months off drug. Percent affected scalp area, the SALT score, rated treated patients' severity. General study findings and limits: While tofacitinib was given, many expanded lesional clones persisted in scalp and blood. When scalp samples are sequenced, resident alphabeta T cells of normal skin are also captured.

Treatment meaning: oral pan-JAK inhibitor, 5-10 mg twice daily. This sequence was found in a human donor with alopecia areata. Sequenced here: CD8+ T cells sorted from blood, sampled at approximately week 55, from a patient treated with tofacitinib. The genes are TRBV6-5 and TRBJ1-1; D remains unclear. This CDR3 is CASSYGSVTEAFF. In DNA form, the CDR3 reads TGTGCCAGCAGTTATGGAAGCGTAACTGAAGCTTTCTTT.